This T cell receptor beta chain was documented in a study of blood T cell repertoires in COVID-19. With 7 bases clipped from V and 3 bases from J, the junction kept 8 bases outside the gene matches. From germline, CDR1 is SGHNT and CDR2 YYREEE (reference sequence). This CDR3 region has 14 residues. A COVID-19 case had been met by exposed participants during the 2 weeks before study entry. TCRdb's table, derived via immunoSEQ multiplex PCR, lists solely in-frame clones and lacks some. This table holds approximately 250,000 clones, 80% to 90% found once. The sequencing input was PBMCs or T cells enriched from blood (not recorded which). The chain has TRBV5-4 and TRBJ1-1; TRBD1 agrees at 8 bases. The TCR was taken from a woman aged 40 to 49 who had been exposed to COVID-19. This chain's CDR3 is CASRQGQRDTEAFF. Written as DNA, the CDR3 is TGTGCCAGCCGACAGGGGCAGAGGGACACTGAAGCTTTCTTT. Drawing the rest from reference TRBV5-4 and TRBJ1-1, the complete variable domain is ETGVTQSPTHLIKTRGQQVTLRCSSQSGHNTVSWYQQALGQGPQFIFQYYREEENGRGNFPPRFSGLQFPNYSSELNVNALELDDSALYLCASRQGQRDTEAFFGQGTRLTVV.